The clone carrying this T cell receptor beta chain has at least ten counts. This entry is derived from a study of T-cell reconstitution after alpha-beta-depleted transplantation in children. Unique molecular identifiers featured in how the TCRbeta library was prepared. Using its own MiXCR run on the PCR reads, TCRdb lists one record per CDR3 protein. The sample yields some 390,000 distinct CDR3 sequences, approximately 20% seen once. CDR3 length: 14 amino acids. Between the trimmed V and J ends, which lost 2 bases and 1 base, there was a span of 8 bases. The germline V gene encodes CDR1 ENHRY and CDR2 SYGVKD.

The J gene is TRBJ2-5, the V gene TRBV10-3, with D tentatively TRBD2 (7 bases). Sequenced here: PBMCs from the stem cell graft donor, sampled from the stem cell graft. The receptor comes from a human donor who donated a stem cell graft to a child with acute myeloid leukemia. CDR3 region: CAISERGAQETQYF. In DNA, the CDR3 is TGTGCCATCAGTGAGCGGGGGGCCCAAGAGACCCAGTACTTC.